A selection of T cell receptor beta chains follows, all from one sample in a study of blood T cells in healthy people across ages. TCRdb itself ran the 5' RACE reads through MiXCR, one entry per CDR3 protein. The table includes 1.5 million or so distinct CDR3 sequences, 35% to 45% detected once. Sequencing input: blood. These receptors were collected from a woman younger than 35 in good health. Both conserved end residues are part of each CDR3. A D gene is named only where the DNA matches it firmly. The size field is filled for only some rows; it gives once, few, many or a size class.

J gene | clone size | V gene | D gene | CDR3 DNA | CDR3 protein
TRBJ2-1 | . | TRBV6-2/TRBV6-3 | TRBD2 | TGTGCCAGCAGTTACAGGGAGACTAGCGGTAGCTCCTACAATGAGCAGTTCTTC | CASSYRETSGSSYNEQFF
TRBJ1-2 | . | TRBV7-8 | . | TGTGCCAGCAGCCCTTTTCAGAGAGTCGGATCCTATGGCTACACCTTC | CASSPFQRVGSYGYTF
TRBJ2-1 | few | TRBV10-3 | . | TGTGCCATCAGTGAGGGGAGGAATGAGCAGTTCTTC | CAISEGRNEQFF
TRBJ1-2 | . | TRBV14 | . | TGTGCCAGCAGCCATTCCGTACAGAACATCTATAGCTACACCTTC | CASSHSVQNIYSYTF
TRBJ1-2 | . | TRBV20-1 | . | TGCAGTGCTAGAGGTGAGCGGACTGATTATGGCTACACCTTC | CSARGERTDYGYTF
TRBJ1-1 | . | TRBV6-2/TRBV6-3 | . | TGTGCCGGGAGTCGACCAGGGTTTGGCGCTGAAGCTTTCTTT | CAGSRPGFGAEAFF
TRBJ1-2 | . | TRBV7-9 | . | TGTGCCAGCAGCTTCGATAGCGGCGGCTACACCTTC | CASSFDSGGYTF
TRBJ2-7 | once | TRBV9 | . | TGTGCCAGCAGCGTAGAATCAGGGGTCGATGAGCAGTACTTC | CASSVESGVDEQYF
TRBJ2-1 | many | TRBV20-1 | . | TGCAGTGCTGGAGGGGGGTCTAGCGCGGGGCAGTTCTTC | CSAGGGSSAGQFF
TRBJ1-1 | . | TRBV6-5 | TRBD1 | TGTGCCAGCAGTTCAGGACAGGGCAAAGCTTTCTTT | CASSSGQGKAFF
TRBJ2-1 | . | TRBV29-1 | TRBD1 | TGCAGCGTTGCAATTAGGACAGGGGGTATCAATGAGCAGTTCTTC | CSVAIRTGGINEQFF
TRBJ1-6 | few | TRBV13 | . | TGTGCCAGCAGCTTAGGGGGCCGGAGTAATTCACCCCTCCACTTT | CASSLGGRSNSPLHF
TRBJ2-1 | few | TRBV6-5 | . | TGTGCCAGCAGTGGGGTACACTTGGGGGCTTATGAGCAGTTCTTC | CASSGVHLGAYEQFF
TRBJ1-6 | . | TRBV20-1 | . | TGCAGTGCTAGAGATGGGGGTTCACCCCTCCACTTT | CSARDGGSPLHF
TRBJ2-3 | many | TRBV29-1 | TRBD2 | TGCAGCGTTGGGGGACTACTTAAGGATACGCAGTATTTT | CSVGGLLKDTQYF
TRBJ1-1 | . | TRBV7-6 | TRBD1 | TGTGCCAGCAGCTCCCAGGGGGGACACACTGAAGCTTTCTTT | CASSSQGGHTEAFF
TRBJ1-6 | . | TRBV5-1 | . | TGCGCCAGCAGCTCGAGGCCTAGCAAATTTTCACCCCTCCACTTT | CASSSRPSKFSPLHF
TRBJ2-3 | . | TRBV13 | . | TGTGCCAGCAGCTTATTCAGGGCCTCCACAGATACGCAGTATTTT | CASSLFRASTDTQYF
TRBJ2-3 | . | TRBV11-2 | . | TGTGCCAGCAGCTCTACCCTGCTTAGCACAGATACGCAGTATTTT | CASSSTLLSTDTQYF
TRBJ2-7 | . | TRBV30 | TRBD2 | TGTGGGTTGACTAGCGACTACAATGAGCAGTACTTC | CGLTSDYNEQYF
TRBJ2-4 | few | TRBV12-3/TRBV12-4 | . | TGTGCCAGCAGTTTAGACAGGGAGACGACCATTCAGTACTTC | CASSLDRETTIQYF